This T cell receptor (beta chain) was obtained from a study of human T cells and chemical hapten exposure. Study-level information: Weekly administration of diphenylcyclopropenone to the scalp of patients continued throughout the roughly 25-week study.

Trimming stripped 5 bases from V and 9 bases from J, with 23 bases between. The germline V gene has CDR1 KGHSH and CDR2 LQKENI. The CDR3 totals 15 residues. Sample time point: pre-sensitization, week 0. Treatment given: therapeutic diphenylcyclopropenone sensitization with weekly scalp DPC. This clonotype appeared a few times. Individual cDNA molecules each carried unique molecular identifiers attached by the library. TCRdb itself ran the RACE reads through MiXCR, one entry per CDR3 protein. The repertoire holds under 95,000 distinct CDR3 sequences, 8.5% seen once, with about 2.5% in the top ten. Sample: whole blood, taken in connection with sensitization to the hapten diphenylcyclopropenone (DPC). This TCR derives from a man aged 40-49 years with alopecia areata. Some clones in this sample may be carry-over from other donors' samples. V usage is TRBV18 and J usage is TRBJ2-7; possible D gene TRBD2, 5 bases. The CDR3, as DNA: TGTGCCAGCTCAATCGGGTCCGCCCGGCCTCGGGGGCAGTACTTC. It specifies CASSIGSARPRGQYF.